One and the same sample provided the 26 T cell receptor beta chains below, sequenced in a study of blood T cell repertoires in COVID-19. Clones were read by immunoSEQ multiplex PCR, and TCRdb kept only the in-frame ones, dropping some. In the table there are about 220,000 clones, 65% to 85% of which are singletons. Source material: PBMCs or T cells enriched from blood (not recorded which). All receptors come from a woman aged 55 to 70 who had recovered from COVID-19.

The rearrangement uses TRBV7-9 and TRBJ2-4; 9 bases are a match to TRBD1. V dropped 6 bases and J dropped 1; count of bases not matched to a gene: 7. The CDR3 extends over 16 amino acids. The germline gives CDR1 SEHNR, CDR2 FQNEAQ (reference sequence). CDR3 sequence: CASRLDRGWAKNIQYF. The CDR3 nucleotides read TGTGCCAGCAGACTCGACAGGGGGTGGGCCAAAAACATTCAGTACTTC.

V is TRBV5-1 and J is TRBJ2-1; 8 nucleotides line up with TRBD2. Looked up from germline, CDR1 is SGHRS and CDR2 is YFSETQ. The CDR3 loop spans 14 amino acids. V lost 1 base to trimming and J lost 6 bases; unmatched junction nucleotides: 3. The CDR3 loop is CASSLTSGSNEQFF. The CDR3 DNA reads TGCGCCAGCAGCTTGACCAGCGGGAGCAATGAGCAGTTCTTC.

The chain is built from TRBV12-3 or TRBV12-4 and TRBJ1-2; possibly TRBD1 for D (6 bases). CDR3 length equals 12 residues. Trimming cost V 8 bases and J 3 bases, with 10 bases left between them. The CDR3 reads CASGGGHYGYTF. In DNA, the CDR3 is TGTGCCAGCGGGGGGGGGCACTATGGCTACACCTTC.

The chain uses TRBV4-1 and TRBJ1-2; D is perhaps TRBD1 (5 bases). Germline loops: CDR1 MGHRA, CDR2 YSYEKL. CDR3 size: 14 residues. Trimming pared 3 bases from V and 3 bases from J, leaving 11 bases between. CDR3 sequence: CASSQSGADYGYTF. The CDR3 coding sequence is TGCGCCAGCAGCCAGAGCGGGGCAGACTATGGCTACACCTTC.

V gene TRBV4-1 combines with J gene TRBJ1-3; TRBD1 is a possible D gene (6 bases). This CDR3 region has 18 residues. With 4 bases removed from V and 1 base from J, the gap between germline ends came to 20 bases. Germline V lookup: CDR1 MGHRA, CDR2 YSYEKL. In nucleotides, the CDR3 is TGCGCCAGCAGCCGAACCGGGTCCAGAGGGGGATCTGGAAACACCATATATTTT. It translates to CASSRTGSRGGSGNTIYF.

This chain uses TRBV7-9 with TRBJ1-5; a possible D gene is TRBD1 (5 bases). V dropped 1 base and J dropped 12 bases, with 13 bases sitting between them. This CDR3 is built from 13 residues. CDR1 is SEHNR and CDR2 is FQNEAQ in the germline V gene (reference sequence). This chain's CDR3 is CASSLEGLAGQHF. The CDR3 DNA is TGTGCCAGCAGCTTAGAGGGGTTGGCCGGCCAGCATTTT. Drawing the rest from reference TRBV7-9 and TRBJ1-5, the complete variable domain is DTGVSQNPRHKITKRGQNVTFRCDPISEHNRLYWYRQTLGQGPEFLTYFQNEAQLEKSRLLSDRFSAERPKGSFSTLEIQRTEQGDSAMYLCASSLEGLAGQHFGDGTRLSIL.

This chain uses TRBV7-9 with TRBJ1-3, with D perhaps TRBD1 (6 bases). Trimming pared 3 bases from V and 1 base from J, leaving 19 bases between. CDR1 SEHNR and CDR2 FQNEAQ come from the germline V gene (reference sequence). The CDR3 has 18 residues. The CDR3 loop is CASSFLTRMGQSGNTIYF. DNA of the CDR3: TGTGCCAGCAGCTTCCTAACGCGTATGGGACAATCTGGAAACACCATATATTTT.

CDR3: CASSFSQSGDQPQHF. CDR3 bases: TGTGCCAGCAGCTTCAGTCAGTCCGGGGATCAGCCCCAGCATTTT. The V and J genes are TRBV5-6 and TRBJ1-5; D not resolved. V lost 2 bases and J lost 5, with 14 bases in between. The V gene's germline CDR1 is SGHDT and CDR2 YYEEEE. This CDR3 is 15 amino acids long.

The V call is TRBV6-5, the J call TRBJ1-5; weak D call: TRBD1 (6 bases). Germline CDR1 MNHEY, CDR2 SVGAGI. The CDR3 sequence is 14 residues long. The ends were cut back, 10 bases at V and 2 bases at J, with 15 bases in the middle. In DNA, the CDR3 is TGTGCCACCTCCAACAGGGCGGGCAATCAGCCCCAGCATTTT. This codes for CATSNRAGNQPQHF.

This rearrangement joins TRBV27 to TRBJ2-3, with a tentative D call TRBD1 (5 bases). Trimming took off 0 bases at V and 5 bases at J, with 21 bases between the two ends. Germline V gene sequence: CDR1 MNHEY, CDR2 SMNVEV (reference sequence). This CDR3 is 18 amino acids long. The CDR3 spells CASSLSRPQGDAEDTQYF. The CDR3 DNA is TGTGCCAGCAGTTTATCCCGTCCCCAGGGCGATGCCGAAGATACGCAGTATTTT.

This chain links TRBV9 with TRBJ1-5; a possible D gene is TRBD1 (5 bases). This CDR3 has 16 amino acids. V was cut by 2 bases and J by 2 bases, with 14 bases left in between. CDR1 is SGDLS and CDR2 is YYNGEE in the germline V gene. As DNA, the CDR3 is TGTGCCAGCAGCGTTGATGCAGGGCCGGGCAATCAGCCCCAGCATTTT. This gives the protein CASSVDAGPGNQPQHF.

In its sample, this clone was seen once. CDR3 amino acids: CASSLIGGDVSVNEQFF. The DNA for the CDR3 is TGTGCCAGCAGCTTAATTGGCGGCGATGTTAGTGTTAATGAGCAGTTCTTC. V gene TRBV7-4 combines with J gene TRBJ2-1; no reliable D call. With 2 bases removed from V and 7 bases from J, the gap between germline ends came to 21 bases. The CDR3 extends over 17 amino acids. Germline lookup yields CDR1 SGHVT and CDR2 SQSDAQ.

The chain joins TRBV6-5 to TRBJ1-1; a weak D match, TRBD1 (6 bases). Germline CDR1 MNHEY, CDR2 SVGAGI. CDR3 length: 14 amino acids. Between the trimmed V and J ends, which lost 2 bases and 3 bases, there was a span of 10 bases. The CDR3 DNA follows: TGTGCCAGCAGTTACAATCACAGGGACACTGAAGCTTTCTTT. It specifies CASSYNHRDTEAFF.

The rearrangement links TRBV18 to TRBJ1-2; 9 bases line up with TRBD1. CDR1 and CDR2 from the germline V gene are KGHSH and LQKENI. With V trimmed by 5 bases and J by 2 bases, 6 bases remained unmatched. There are 15 residues in the CDR3. This CDR3 reads CASSMRDRENYGYTF. DNA for the CDR3: TGTGCCAGCTCAATGAGGGACAGGGAAAACTATGGCTACACCTTC.

The chain carries TRBV7-2 and TRBJ2-2; 9 bases are a match to TRBD1. CDR3 length equals 16 residues. V shed 2 bases and J 5 bases; nucleotides not matched to a gene: 6. Germline V gives CDR1 SGHTA, CDR2 FQGNSA. DNA of the CDR3: TGTGCCAGCAGCTTATCCCTGACAGGGGGGACCGGGGAGCTGTTTTTT. This encodes CASSLSLTGGTGELFF.

This chain uses TRBV4-3 with TRBJ1-4; the D gene is possibly TRBD1 (5 bases). CDR1 and CDR2 (germline): LGHNA, YSLEER. The length of the CDR3 is 13 residues. The V gene lost 1 base and the J gene lost 8 bases, with 8 bases spanning the gap. In DNA form, the CDR3 reads TGCGCCAGCAGCCAAGTGGAGGGGGAAAAACTGTTTTTT. It encodes CASSQVEGEKLFF.

V is TRBV14 and J is TRBJ2-7, with 12 nucleotides matching TRBD2. Trimming at V came to 2 bases and at J to 3 bases, leaving 2 bases not matched to a gene. CDR1 and CDR2 from the germline V gene are SGHDN and FVKESK. The length of the CDR3 is 15 residues. The CDR3 DNA sequence: TGTGCCAGCAGCCAAAAGGGACTAGCGGGCTACGAGCAGTACTTC. This sequence encodes CASSQKGLAGYEQYF.

This clone was seen a few times. The V call is TRBV4-1, the J call TRBJ1-5; D is ambiguous. There are 16 residues in the CDR3. Germline CDR1 reads MGHRA; CDR2 reads YSYEKL. Trimming cost V 0 bases and J 5 bases, with 14 bases left between them. CDR3 coding DNA: TGCGCCAGCAGCCAAGATCTTACCCCACTCTATCAGCCCCAGCATTTT. Its protein is CASSQDLTPLYQPQHF.

The chain recombines TRBV21-1 with TRBJ1-5; the D call of TRBD1 is as the table states it, not checked on the DNA. TRBV21-1 is a pseudogene segment. The CDR3 is made up of 16 amino acids. The CDR3 is CASREGQGRPNQPQHF. The CDR3 bases are TGTGCCAGCAGGGAAGGACAGGGTCGACCCAATCAGCCCCAGCATTTT.

This chain connects TRBV12-3 or TRBV12-4 to TRBJ2-7, with D possibly TRBD1 on 5 matching bases. Between the trimmed V and J ends, which lost 7 bases and 5 bases, there was a span of 12 bases. This CDR3 has 12 amino acids. The CDR3 sequence: CASTSLGHEQYF. The CDR3 DNA follows: TGTGCCAGCACCTCCTTGGGGCACGAGCAGTACTTC.

This chain links TRBV18 with TRBJ1-1; the D is unclear. The CDR3 is 16 amino acids. V lost 2 bases, J lost 4 bases, and 17 bases lay in between. Germline-derived CDR1 and CDR2 are KGHSH and LQKENI. The CDR3 region is CASSPTLDKLITEAFF. The CDR3 nucleotides read TGTGCCAGCTCACCAACTCTTGACAAGCTAATCACTGAAGCTTTCTTT. The entire variable domain, with the rest obtained from reference TRBV18 and TRBJ1-1, is as follows: NAGVMQNPRHLVRRRGQEARLRCSPMKGHSHVYWYRQLPEEGLKFMVYLQKENIIDESGMPKERFSAEFPKEGPSILRIQQVVRGDSAAYFCASSPTLDKLITEAFFGQGTRLTVV.

The DNA for the CDR3 is TGTGCCAGCAGCTTAGTGAACACCTATGGCTACACCTTC. Its translation: CASSLVNTYGYTF. The V gene is TRBV7-2, the J gene TRBJ1-2; D not resolved. In germline, CDR1 is SGHTA, CDR2 FQGNSA. The length of the CDR3 is 13 residues. V lost 1 base and J 4 bases, leaving 7 bases between the germline ends.

Details on this clone: The sample has other DNA sequences that encode this CDR3 too. This chain connects TRBV3-1 (or the pseudogene TRBV3-2) to TRBJ2-7; possible D gene TRBD1, 6 bases. Trimming shortened V by 3 bases and J by 3 bases, and 6 bases separated the two germline ends. The CDR3 length is 12 residues. Germline V gene data show CDR1 as LGHDT and CDR2 as YNNKEL (reference sequence). This chain's CDR3 is CASSQDSYEQYF. CDR3 sequence (DNA): TGTGCCAGCAGCCAGGACAGCTACGAGCAGTACTTC.

The chain's CDR3 is CASSTPGQGSTDTQYF. The DNA of the CDR3 is TGTGCCAGCAGCACGCCGGGACAGGGAAGCACAGATACGCAGTATTTT. This sequence joins TRBV5-4 and TRBJ2-3; TRBD1 agrees at 9 bases. Germline values: CDR1 SGHNT, CDR2 YYREEE (reference sequence). CDR3 length: 16 residues. Trimming cost V 4 bases and J 0 bases; bases outside gene matches: 6.

The V call is TRBV11-2, the J call TRBJ2-2, with D perhaps matching TRBD1 (6 bases). This CDR3 is built from 15 residues. Germline loops: CDR1 SGHAT, CDR2 FQNNGV. With 2 bases removed from V and 5 bases from J, the gap between germline ends came to 12 bases. CDR3 in DNA: TGTGCCAGCAGCTTAACAGGGCCCAAGACCGGGGAGCTGTTTTTT. This codes for CASSLTGPKTGELFF.

The rearrangement joins TRBV4-3 to TRBJ2-1; TRBD2 matches at 7 bases. The J segment lost 7 bases and the V segment lost 1 base, leaving 10 bases of the junction unmatched. The CDR3 consists of 16 residues. CDR1 and CDR2 from the germline V gene are LGHNA and YSLEER. In nucleotides, the CDR3 is TGCGCCAGCAGCCAAGGAGGACACCCCGGGGGGAATGAGCAGTTCTTC. It is translated as CASSQGGHPGGNEQFF.